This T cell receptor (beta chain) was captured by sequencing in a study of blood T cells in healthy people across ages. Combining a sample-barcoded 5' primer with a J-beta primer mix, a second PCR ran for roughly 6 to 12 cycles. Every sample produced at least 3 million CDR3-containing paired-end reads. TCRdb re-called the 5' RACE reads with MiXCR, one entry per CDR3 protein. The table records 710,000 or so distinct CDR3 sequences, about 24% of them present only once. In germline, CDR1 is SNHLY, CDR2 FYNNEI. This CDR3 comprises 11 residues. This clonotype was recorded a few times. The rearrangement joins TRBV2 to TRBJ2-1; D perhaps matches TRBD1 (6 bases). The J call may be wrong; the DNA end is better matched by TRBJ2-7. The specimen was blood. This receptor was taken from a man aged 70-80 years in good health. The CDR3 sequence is CASRDRREQYV. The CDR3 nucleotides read TGTGCCAGCAGGGACAGAAGGGAGCAGTACGTC.